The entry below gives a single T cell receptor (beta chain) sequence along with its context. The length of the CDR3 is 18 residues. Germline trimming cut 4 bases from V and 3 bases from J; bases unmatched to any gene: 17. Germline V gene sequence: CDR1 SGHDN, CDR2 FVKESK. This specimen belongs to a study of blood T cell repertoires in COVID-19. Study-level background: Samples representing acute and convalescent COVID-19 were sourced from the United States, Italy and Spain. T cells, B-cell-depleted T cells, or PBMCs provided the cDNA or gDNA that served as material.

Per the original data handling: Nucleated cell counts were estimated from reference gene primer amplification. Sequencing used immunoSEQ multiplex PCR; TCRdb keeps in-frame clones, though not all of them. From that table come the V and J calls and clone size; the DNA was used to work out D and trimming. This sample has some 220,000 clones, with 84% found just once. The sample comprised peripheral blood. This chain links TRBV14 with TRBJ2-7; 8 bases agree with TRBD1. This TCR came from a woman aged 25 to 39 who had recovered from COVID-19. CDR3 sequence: CASSLQIGTGGGSYEQYF. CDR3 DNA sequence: TGTGCCAGCAGCCTGCAGATCGGGACAGGTGGTGGTAGCTACGAGCAGTACTTC.